One and the same sample provided the 16 T cell receptor beta chains below, sequenced in a study of blood T cell repertoires in COVID-19. The data were produced by immunoSEQ multiplex PCR, yet TCRdb's version contains in-frame clones alone and is incomplete. The sample lists a few hundred thousand clones; 88% were seen once. Sequencing was performed on peripheral blood. Source of these receptors: a man aged 60-69 years who had recovered from COVID-19.

The chain employs TRBV7-6 and TRBJ2-7, with D possibly TRBD2 on 5 matching bases. The CDR3 consists of 14 residues. The germline gives CDR1 SGHVS, CDR2 FNYEAQ. Between the trimmed V and J ends, which lost 5 bases and 6 bases, there was a span of 17 bases. Written as DNA, the CDR3 is TGTGCCAGCAGCACCGATGAGGGCGCTCTCGAGCAGTACTTC. Translated: CASSTDEGALEQYF.

This chain joins TRBV6-5 and TRBJ2-2, with 10 nucleotides matching TRBD1. The CDR3 has 16 amino acids. The germline gives CDR1 MNHEY, CDR2 SVGAGI. Losses at the gene ends were 4 bases for V and 1 base for J; bases not matched to a gene: 3. CDR3 residues: CASSLGQGRNTGELFF. CDR3 DNA sequence: TGTGCCAGCAGTTTGGGACAGGGGAGGAACACCGGGGAGCTGTTTTTT.

The chain joins TRBV18 to TRBJ2-7; 7 nucleotides match TRBD1. Germline assignment: CDR1 KGHSH and CDR2 LQKENI. J lost 0 bases, V lost 8 bases, and 7 bases had no gene match. This CDR3 contains 14 residues. CDR3 region: CASRGQRSSYEQYF. The CDR3, as DNA: TGTGCCAGCCGGGGACAGAGGAGCTCCTACGAGCAGTACTTC.

The V gene is TRBV2, the J gene TRBJ2-7; D might be TRBD2 (7 bases). Per germline, CDR1 SNHLY and CDR2 FYNNEI. The CDR3 has 14 residues. The germline V and J ends were trimmed by 3 bases and 2 bases, with 11 bases remaining between them. CDR3 amino acids: CASSEEGGAYEQYF. As DNA, the CDR3 is TGTGCCAGCAGTGAGGAGGGGGGGGCCTACGAGCAGTACTTC.

The V call is TRBV19, the J call TRBJ2-7, with 8 bases lining up with TRBD1. Trimming cost V 5 bases and J 7 bases; bases outside gene matches: 10. This CDR3 comprises 14 residues. Germline CDR1 reads LNHDA; CDR2 reads SQIVND (reference sequence). The CDR3 nucleotides read TGTGCCAGTAGTGACCTGACGCAGGGGGCGGAGCAGTACTTC. It is translated as CASSDLTQGAEQYF.

The chain links TRBV27 to TRBJ2-5; 8 nucleotides line up with TRBD2. The J segment lost 4 bases and the V segment lost 2 bases, leaving 6 bases of the junction unmatched. CDR3 length equals 15 residues. Germline V lookup: CDR1 MNHEY, CDR2 SMNVEV (reference sequence). The CDR3 loop is CASSLLTSGRETQYF. The CDR3 DNA reads as TGTGCCAGCAGTTTACTTACTAGCGGCCGAGAGACCCAGTACTTC.

This rearrangement joins TRBV2 to TRBJ1-1; no clear D gene. This CDR3 is 15 amino acids long. V gave up 2 bases and J gave up 9 bases, with 19 bases separating them. CDR1 is SNHLY and CDR2 is FYNNEI in the germline V gene. The CDR3 sequence is CASSEQNHARKKAFF. The CDR3 DNA sequence: TGTGCCAGCAGTGAACAAAACCACGCCAGGAAAAAAGCTTTCTTT.

This clone showed up just once. J is TRBJ2-3 and V is TRBV7-3; D is unclear. Germline CDR1 and CDR2: SGHTA and FQGTGA. V lost 0 bases and J 0 bases, leaving 16 bases between the germline ends. This CDR3 is 18 amino acids long. In nucleotides, the CDR3 is TGTGCCAGCAGCTTAACGGCCTGGTCCGAAATCAGCACAGATACGCAGTATTTT. Its protein product is CASSLTAWSEISTDTQYF.

The chain is built from TRBV19 and TRBJ2-4; 9 bases agree with TRBD1. V was clipped by 2 bases and J by 0 bases; unmatched bases: 5. The CDR3 covers 17 residues. Germline V gives CDR1 LNHDA, CDR2 SQIVND (reference sequence). This CDR3 is CASSILGQGLAKNIQYF. For the CDR3, the DNA is TGTGCCAGTAGTATATTGGGACAGGGACTAGCCAAAAACATTCAGTACTTC.

This sequence joins TRBV19 and TRBJ2-5; TRBD1 matches at 9 bases. The junction had 4 bases not matched to a gene; V was cut back by 4 bases and J by 4 bases. Germline assignment: CDR1 LNHDA and CDR2 SQIVND (reference sequence). CDR3 size: 14 residues. CDR3 sequence reads: CASSRGTGRETQYF. The CDR3 DNA sequence: TGTGCCAGTAGTAGAGGGACAGGGAGAGAGACCCAGTACTTC.

The chain uses TRBV11-2 and TRBJ1-2; D unresolved. V lost 0 bases and J lost 0, with 2 bases in between. The germline V gene has CDR1 SGHAT and CDR2 FQNNGV. The CDR3 sequence is 13 residues long. The CDR3 nucleotides are TGTGCCAGCAGCTTAGACACTAACTATGGCTACACCTTC. Encoded protein: CASSLDTNYGYTF. Together with reference TRBV11-2 and TRBJ1-2, the CDR3 gives the full variable domain: EAGVAQSPRYKIIEKRQSVAFWCNPISGHATLYWYQQILGQGPKLLIQFQNNGVVDDSQLPKDRFSAERLKGVDSTLKIQPAKLEDSAVYLCASSLDTNYGYTFGSGTRLTVV.

Concerning this clone itself: A read error may account for a junction end that differs from germline. The rearrangement joins TRBV7-7 to TRBJ2-2; TRBD2 aligns across 7 bases. This CDR3 has 16 amino acids. Germline CDR1 is SSHAT and CDR2 is FNYEAQ (reference sequence). The chain's CDR3 is CASSLFGGIDTGELFF. The CDR3 nucleotides are TGTGCTAGCAGCTTATTCGGGGGGATAGACACCGGGGAGCTGTTTTTT.

V usage is TRBV29-1 and J usage is TRBJ2-7, with TRBD2 matching 12 bases. CDR1 is SQVTM and CDR2 is ANQGSEA in the germline V gene. With 6 bases clipped from V and 4 bases from J, the junction kept 4 bases outside the gene matches. The CDR3 sequence is 13 residues long. The chain's CDR3 is CSVSSGGVYEQYF. In DNA form, the CDR3 reads TGCAGCGTCTCTAGCGGGGGGGTTTACGAGCAGTACTTC.

The chain is built from TRBV29-1 and TRBJ1-1, with D tentatively TRBD1 (6 bases). CDR1 and CDR2 (germline): SQVTM, ANQGSEA. The CDR3 sequence is 14 residues long. V was trimmed by 2 bases and J by 2 bases, leaving 12 bases between them. CDR3 loop: CSVELAGVNTEAFF. The CDR3 DNA reads as TGCAGCGTTGAATTAGCAGGGGTCAACACTGAAGCTTTCTTT.

This sequence joins TRBV6-5 and TRBJ2-7; D unclear. CDR1 and CDR2 (germline): MNHEY, SVGAGI. V lost 2 bases to trimming and J lost 5 bases, with 7 bases between them. The CDR3 extends over 12 amino acids. CDR3 sequence reads: CASSYMSDEQYF. As DNA, the CDR3 is TGTGCCAGCAGTTACATGTCTGACGAGCAGTACTTC.

V gene TRBV3-1 (or the pseudogene TRBV3-2) combines with J gene TRBJ2-7; the match to TRBD2 covers 10 bases. With V trimmed by 1 base and J by 2 bases, 11 bases remained unmatched. This CDR3 comprises 18 residues. Germline V gene sequence: CDR1 LGHDT, CDR2 YNNKEL (reference sequence). For the CDR3, the DNA is TGTGCCAGCAGCCAAGCTCGGACTCCTAGCGGGGGCCCCTACGAGCAGTACTTC. Translating gives CASSQARTPSGGPYEQYF.